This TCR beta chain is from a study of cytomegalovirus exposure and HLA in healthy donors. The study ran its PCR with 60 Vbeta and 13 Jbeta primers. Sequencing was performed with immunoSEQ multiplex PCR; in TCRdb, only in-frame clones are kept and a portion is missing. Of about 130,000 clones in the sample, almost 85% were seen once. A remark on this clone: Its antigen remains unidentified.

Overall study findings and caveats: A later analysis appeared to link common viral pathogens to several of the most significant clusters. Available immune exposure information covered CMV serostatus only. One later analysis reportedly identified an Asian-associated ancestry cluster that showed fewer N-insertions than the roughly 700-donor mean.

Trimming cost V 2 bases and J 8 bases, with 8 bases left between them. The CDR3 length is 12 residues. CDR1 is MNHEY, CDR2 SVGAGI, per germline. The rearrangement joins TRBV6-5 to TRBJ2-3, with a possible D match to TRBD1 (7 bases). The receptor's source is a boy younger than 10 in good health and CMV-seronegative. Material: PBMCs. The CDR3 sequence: CASSYQGGTQYF. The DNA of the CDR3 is TGTGCCAGCAGTTACCAGGGGGGTACGCAGTATTTT.